Given below is one T cell receptor beta chain in context. Ulcerative colitis patients received no immunosuppressive medication before the diagnostic colonoscopy. This CDR3 is built from 15 residues. Germline V gene data show CDR1 as SGHRS and CDR2 as YFSETQ. V gave up 5 bases and J gave up 0 bases; unmatched junction bases: 6. The data were obtained in a study of pediatric ulcerative colitis. The repertoire was sequenced with immunoSEQ multiplex PCR; TCRdb's copy has only in-frame clones and lacks some. The sample carries about 36,000 clones, roughly 80% recorded once. The TCR originated in a girl aged 10 to 17 with moderate ulcerative colitis. Source material: blood. This chain uses TRBV5-1 with TRBJ2-3; 7 positions agree with TRBD1. CDR3 residues: CASSWDSASTDTQYF. The CDR3 region has the DNA TGCGCCAGCAGTTGGGACAGCGCTAGCACAGATACGCAGTATTTT.